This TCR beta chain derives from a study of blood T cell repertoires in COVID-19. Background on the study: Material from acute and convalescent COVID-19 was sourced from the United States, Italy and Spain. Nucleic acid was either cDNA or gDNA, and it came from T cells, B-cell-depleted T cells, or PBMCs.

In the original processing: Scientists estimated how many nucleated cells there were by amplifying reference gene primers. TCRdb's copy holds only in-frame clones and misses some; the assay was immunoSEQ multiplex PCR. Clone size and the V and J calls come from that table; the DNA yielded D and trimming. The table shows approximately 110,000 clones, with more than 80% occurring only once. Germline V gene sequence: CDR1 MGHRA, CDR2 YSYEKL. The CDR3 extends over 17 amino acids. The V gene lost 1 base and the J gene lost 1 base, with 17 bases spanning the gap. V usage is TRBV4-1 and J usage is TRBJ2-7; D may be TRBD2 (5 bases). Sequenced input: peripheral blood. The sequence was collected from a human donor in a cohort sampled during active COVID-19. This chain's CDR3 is CASSQGFIASLSYEQYF. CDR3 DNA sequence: TGCGCCAGCAGCCAAGGTTTCATTGCTAGCCTTTCCTACGAGCAGTACTTC.